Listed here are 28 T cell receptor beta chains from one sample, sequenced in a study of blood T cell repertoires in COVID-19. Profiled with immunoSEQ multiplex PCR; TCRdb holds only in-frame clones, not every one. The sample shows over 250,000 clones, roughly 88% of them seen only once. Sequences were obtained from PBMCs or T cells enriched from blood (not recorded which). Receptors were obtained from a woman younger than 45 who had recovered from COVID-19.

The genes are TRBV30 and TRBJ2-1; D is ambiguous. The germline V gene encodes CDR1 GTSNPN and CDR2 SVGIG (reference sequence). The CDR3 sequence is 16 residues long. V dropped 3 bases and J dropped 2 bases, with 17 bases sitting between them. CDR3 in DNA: TGTGCCTGGAGGAAATCCCCTAGTCTCCCCTACAATGAGCAGTTCTTC. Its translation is CAWRKSPSLPYNEQFF.

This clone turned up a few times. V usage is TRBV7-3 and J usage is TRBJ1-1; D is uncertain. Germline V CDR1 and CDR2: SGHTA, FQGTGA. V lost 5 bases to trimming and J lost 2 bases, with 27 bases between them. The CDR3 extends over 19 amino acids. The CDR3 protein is CASSPKPRLLAGGNTEAFF. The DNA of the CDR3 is TGTGCCAGCAGCCCCAAACCTCGATTGCTCGCTGGCGGTAACACTGAAGCTTTCTTT.

CDR3 protein: CASSLWSDSGGQYF. CDR3 sequence (DNA): TGTGCCAGCAGCTTGTGGTCAGACTCGGGTGGGCAGTACTTC. The chain is built from TRBV5-6 and TRBJ2-7; no definite D call. Per germline, CDR1 SGHDT and CDR2 YYEEEE. V was shortened by 1 base and J by 9 bases, with 17 bases between the two germline ends. There are 14 residues in the CDR3.

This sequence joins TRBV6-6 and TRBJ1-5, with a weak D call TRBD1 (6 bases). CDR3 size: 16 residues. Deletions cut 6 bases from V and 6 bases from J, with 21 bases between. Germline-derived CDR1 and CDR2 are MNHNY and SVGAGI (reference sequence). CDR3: CASSQRSTGLGQPQHF. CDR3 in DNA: TGTGCCAGCAGCCAGAGGTCGACAGGATTAGGTCAGCCCCAGCATTTT.

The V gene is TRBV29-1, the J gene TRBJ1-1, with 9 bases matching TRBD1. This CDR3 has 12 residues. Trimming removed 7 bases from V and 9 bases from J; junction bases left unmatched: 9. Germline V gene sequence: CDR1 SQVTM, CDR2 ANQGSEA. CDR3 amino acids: CSARTGVGKAFF. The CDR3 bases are TGCAGCGCCCGGACAGGGGTTGGAAAAGCTTTCTTT.

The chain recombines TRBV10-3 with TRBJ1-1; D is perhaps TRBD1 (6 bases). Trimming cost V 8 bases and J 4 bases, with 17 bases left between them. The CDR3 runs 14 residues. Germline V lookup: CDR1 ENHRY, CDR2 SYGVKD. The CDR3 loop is CAIRTQGSGTEAFF. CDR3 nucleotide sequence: TGTGCCATCCGGACCCAGGGGTCGGGCACTGAAGCTTTCTTT.

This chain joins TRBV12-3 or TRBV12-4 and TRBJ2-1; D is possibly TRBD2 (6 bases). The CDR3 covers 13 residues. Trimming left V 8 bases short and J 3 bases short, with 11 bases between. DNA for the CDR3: TGTGCCAGCTTCGCCGGGGGCTACAATGAGCAGTTCTTC. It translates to CASFAGGYNEQFF.

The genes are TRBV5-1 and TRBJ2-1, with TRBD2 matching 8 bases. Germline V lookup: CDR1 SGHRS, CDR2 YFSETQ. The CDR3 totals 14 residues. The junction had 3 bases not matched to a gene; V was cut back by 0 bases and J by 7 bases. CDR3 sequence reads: CASSLELAANEQFF. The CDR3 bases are TGCGCCAGCAGCTTGGAACTAGCGGCGAATGAGCAGTTCTTC.

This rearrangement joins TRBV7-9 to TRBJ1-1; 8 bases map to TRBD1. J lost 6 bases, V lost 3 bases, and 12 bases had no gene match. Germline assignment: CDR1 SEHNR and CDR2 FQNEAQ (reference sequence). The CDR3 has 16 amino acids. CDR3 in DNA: TGTGCCAGCAGCTTTTACAGGGGGGGCAAGATTCCTGAAGCTTTCTTT. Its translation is CASSFYRGGKIPEAFF.

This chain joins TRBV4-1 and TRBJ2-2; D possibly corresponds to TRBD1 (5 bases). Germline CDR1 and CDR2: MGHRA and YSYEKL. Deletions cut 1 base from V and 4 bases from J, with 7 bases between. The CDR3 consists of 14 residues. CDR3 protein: CASSQGRGTGELFF. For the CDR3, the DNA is TGCGCCAGCAGCCAAGGAAGGGGCACCGGGGAGCTGTTTTTT.

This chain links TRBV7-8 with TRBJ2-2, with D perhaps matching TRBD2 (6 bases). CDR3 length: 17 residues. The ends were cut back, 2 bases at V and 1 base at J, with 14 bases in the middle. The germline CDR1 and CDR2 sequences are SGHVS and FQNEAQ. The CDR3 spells CASSLRLGARNTGELFF. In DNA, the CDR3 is TGTGCCAGCAGCTTAAGACTAGGGGCGAGGAACACCGGGGAGCTGTTTTTT.

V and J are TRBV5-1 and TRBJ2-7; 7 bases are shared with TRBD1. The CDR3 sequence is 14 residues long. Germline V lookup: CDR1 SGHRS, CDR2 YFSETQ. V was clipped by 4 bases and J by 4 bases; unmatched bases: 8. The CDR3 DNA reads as TGCGCCAGCAGCATAGACAGGGTGTCTTACGAGCAGTACTTC. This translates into CASSIDRVSYEQYF.

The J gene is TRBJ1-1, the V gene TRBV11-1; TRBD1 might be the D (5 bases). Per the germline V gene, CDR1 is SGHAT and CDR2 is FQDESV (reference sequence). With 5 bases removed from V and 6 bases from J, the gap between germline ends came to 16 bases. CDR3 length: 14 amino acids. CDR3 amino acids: CASSRGNIGAEAFF. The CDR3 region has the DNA TGTGCCAGCAGCCGAGGAAATATAGGGGCTGAAGCTTTCTTT.

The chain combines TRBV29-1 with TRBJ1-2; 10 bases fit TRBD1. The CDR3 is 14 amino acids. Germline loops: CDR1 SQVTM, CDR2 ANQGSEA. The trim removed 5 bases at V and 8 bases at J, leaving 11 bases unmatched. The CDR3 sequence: CSVRTSGTGEGYTF. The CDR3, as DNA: TGCAGCGTTCGAACGTCCGGGACAGGGGAAGGCTACACCTTC.

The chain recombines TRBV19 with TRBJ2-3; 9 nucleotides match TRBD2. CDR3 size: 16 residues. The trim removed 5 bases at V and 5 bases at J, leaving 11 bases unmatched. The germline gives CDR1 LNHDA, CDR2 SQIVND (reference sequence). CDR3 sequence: CASSVRGLAGVDTQYF. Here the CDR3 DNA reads TGTGCCAGTAGTGTCCGGGGACTAGCAGGAGTAGATACGCAGTATTTT.

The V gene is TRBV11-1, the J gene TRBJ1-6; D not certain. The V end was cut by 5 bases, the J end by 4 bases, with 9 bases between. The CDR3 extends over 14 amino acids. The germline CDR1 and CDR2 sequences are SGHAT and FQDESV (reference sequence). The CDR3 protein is CASSPGFYNSPLHF. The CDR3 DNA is TGTGCCAGCAGCCCAGGATTTTATAATTCACCCCTCCACTTT. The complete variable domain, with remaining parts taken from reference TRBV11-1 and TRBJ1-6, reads EAEVAQSPRYKITEKSQAVAFWCDPISGHATLYWYRQILGQGPELLVQFQDESVVDDSQLPKDRFSAERLKGVDSTLKIQPAELGDSAMYLCASSPGFYNSPLHFGNGTRLTVT.

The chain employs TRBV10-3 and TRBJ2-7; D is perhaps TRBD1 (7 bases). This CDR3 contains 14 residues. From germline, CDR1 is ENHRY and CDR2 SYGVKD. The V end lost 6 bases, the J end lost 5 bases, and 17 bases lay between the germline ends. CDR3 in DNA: TGTGCCATCAGCGCGGGACAGACCAAGGACGAGCAGTACTTC. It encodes CAISAGQTKDEQYF.

CDR3 coding DNA: TGTGCCAGTAGTATTGCCGCAAGGGGCGCTCGGAACACTGAAGCTTTCTTT. It translates to CASSIAARGARNTEAFF. V usage is TRBV19 and J usage is TRBJ1-1; possible D gene TRBD1, 5 bases. The germline CDR1 and CDR2 sequences are LNHDA and SQIVND (reference sequence). The CDR3 runs 17 residues. V gave up 3 bases and J gave up 1 base, with 18 bases separating them. Supplemented by reference TRBV19 and TRBJ1-1, the full variable domain reads DGGITQSPKYLFRKEGQNVTLSCEQNLNHDAMYWYRQDPGQGLRLIYYSQIVNDFQKGDIAEGYSVSREKKESFPLTVTSAQKNPTAFYLCASSIAARGARNTEAFFGQGTRLTVV.

CDR3 in DNA: TGTGCCAGTAGTCCGAGGACAGGGGGCGTGACCACTGAAGCTTTCTTT. Amino acid sequence: CASSPRTGGVTTEAFF. The chain recombines TRBV19 with TRBJ1-1; 11 bases are a match to TRBD1. Germline-derived CDR1 and CDR2 are LNHDA and SQIVND (reference sequence). Trimming at V came to 5 bases and at J to 4 bases, leaving 9 bases not matched to a gene. CDR3 length equals 16 residues.

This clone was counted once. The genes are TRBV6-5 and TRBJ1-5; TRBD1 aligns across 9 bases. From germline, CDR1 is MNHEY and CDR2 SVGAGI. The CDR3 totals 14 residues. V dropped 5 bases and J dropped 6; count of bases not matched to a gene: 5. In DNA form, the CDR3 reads TGTGCCAGCAGTCCCCGACAGGGGGGTCAGCCCCAGCATTTT. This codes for CASSPRQGGQPQHF.

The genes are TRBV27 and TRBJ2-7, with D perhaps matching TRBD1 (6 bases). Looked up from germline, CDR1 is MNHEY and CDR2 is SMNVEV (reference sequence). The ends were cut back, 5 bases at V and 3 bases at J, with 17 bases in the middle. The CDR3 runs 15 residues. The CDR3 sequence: CASSLSGTHIYEQYF. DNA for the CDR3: TGTGCCAGCAGTCTCTCCGGGACACACATCTACGAGCAGTACTTC.

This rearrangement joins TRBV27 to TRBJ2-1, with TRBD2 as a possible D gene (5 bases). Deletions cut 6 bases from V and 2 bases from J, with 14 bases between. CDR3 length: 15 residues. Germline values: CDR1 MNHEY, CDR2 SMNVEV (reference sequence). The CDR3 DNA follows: TGTGCCAGCAGCGATGGACTTGCCGCCTACAATGAGCAGTTCTTC. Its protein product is CASSDGLAAYNEQFF.

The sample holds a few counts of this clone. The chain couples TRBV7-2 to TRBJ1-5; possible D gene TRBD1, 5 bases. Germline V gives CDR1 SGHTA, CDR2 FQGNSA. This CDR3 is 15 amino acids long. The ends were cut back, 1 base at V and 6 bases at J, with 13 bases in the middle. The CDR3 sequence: CASSLGNTGVQPQHF. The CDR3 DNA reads TGTGCCAGCAGCTTAGGAAATACGGGGGTTCAGCCCCAGCATTTT.

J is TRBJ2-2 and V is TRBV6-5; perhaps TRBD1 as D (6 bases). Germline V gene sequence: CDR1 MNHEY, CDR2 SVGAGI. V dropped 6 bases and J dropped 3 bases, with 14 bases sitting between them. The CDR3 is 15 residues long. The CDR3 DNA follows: TGTGCCAGCAGCCTCAGGGGTGGGGACACCGGGGAGCTGTTTTTT. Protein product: CASSLRGGDTGELFF.

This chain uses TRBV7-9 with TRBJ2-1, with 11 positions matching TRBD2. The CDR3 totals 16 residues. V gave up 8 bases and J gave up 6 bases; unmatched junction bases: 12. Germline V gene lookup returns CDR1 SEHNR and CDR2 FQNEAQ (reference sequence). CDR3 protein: CASGPLILAGANEQFF. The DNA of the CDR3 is TGTGCCAGCGGGCCCCTAATACTAGCGGGGGCCAATGAGCAGTTCTTC.

The CDR3 region is CASSQVGRSGANVLTF. CDR3 nucleotides: TGCGCCAGCAGCCAAGTGGGGAGGTCTGGGGCCAACGTCCTGACTTTC. The rearrangement uses TRBV4-1 and TRBJ2-6, with a tentative D call TRBD2 (6 bases). Looked up from germline, CDR1 is MGHRA and CDR2 is YSYEKL. V lost 1 base and J lost 1, with 8 bases in between. There are 16 residues in the CDR3.

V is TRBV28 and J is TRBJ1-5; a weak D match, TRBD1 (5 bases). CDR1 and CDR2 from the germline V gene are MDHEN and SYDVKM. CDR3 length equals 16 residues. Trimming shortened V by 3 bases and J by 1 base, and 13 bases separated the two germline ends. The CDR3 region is CASSFGDRQSNQPQHF. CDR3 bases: TGTGCCAGCAGTTTCGGCGACCGACAGAGCAATCAGCCCCAGCATTTT.

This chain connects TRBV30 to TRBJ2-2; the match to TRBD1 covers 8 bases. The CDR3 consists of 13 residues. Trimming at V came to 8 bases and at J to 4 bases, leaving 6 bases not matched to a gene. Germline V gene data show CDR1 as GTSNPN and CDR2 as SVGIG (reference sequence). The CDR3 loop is CAGTGTGTGELFF. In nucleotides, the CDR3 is TGTGCCGGAACCGGGACAGGCACCGGGGAGCTGTTTTTT.